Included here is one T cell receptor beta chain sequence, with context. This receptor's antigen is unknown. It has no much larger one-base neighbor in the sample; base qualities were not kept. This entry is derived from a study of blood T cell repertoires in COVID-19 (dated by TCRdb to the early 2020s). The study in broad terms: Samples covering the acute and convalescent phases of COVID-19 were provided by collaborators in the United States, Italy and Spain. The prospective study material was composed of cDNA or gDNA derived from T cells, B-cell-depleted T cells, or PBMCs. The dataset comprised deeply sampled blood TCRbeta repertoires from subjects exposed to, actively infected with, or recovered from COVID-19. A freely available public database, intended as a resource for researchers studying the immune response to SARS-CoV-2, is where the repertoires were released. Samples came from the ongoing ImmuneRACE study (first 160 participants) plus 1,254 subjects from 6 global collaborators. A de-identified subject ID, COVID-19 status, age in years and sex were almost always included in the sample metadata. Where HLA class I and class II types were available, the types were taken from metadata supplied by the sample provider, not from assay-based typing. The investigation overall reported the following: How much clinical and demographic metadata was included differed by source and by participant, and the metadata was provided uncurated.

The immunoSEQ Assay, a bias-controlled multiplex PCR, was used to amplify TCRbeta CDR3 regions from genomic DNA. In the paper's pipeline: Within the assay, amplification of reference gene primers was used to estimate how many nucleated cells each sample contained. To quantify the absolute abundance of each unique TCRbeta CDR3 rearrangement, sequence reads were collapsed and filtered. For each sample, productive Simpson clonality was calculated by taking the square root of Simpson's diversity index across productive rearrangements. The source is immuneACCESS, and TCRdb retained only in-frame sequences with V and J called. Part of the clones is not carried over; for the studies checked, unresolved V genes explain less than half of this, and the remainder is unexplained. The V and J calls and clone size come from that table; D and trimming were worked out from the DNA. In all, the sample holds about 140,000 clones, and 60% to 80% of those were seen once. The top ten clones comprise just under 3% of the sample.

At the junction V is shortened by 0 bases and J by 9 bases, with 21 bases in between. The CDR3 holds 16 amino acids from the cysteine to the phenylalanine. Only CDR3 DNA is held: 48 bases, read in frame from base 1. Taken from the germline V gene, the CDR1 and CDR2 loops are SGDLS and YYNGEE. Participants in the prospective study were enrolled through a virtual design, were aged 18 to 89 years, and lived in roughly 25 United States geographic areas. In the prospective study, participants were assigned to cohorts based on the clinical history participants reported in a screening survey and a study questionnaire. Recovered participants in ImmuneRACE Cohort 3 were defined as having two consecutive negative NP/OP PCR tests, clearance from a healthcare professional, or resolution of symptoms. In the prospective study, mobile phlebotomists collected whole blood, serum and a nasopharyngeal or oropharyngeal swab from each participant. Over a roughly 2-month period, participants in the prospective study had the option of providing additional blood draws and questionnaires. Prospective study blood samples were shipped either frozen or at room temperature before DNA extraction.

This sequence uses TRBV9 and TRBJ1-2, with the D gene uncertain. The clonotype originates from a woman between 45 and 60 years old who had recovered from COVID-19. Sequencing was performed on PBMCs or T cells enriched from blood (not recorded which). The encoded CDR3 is CASSVADMRNRGSYTF. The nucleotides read TGTGCCAGCAGCGTAGCCGACATGCGAAACCGGGGTAGCTACACCTTC.